The clone carrying this T cell receptor beta chain was picked up a small number of times. The antigen is unknown. The data were taken from a study of T cells in Graves' hyperthyroidism and ophthalmopathy. General study findings and limits: Progression to ophthalmopathy was predicted a median of 6.5 months early.

Inclusion characteristics of ophthalmopathy patients comprised a Clinical Activity Score of at least 3, a NOSPECS grade of at least 4, and duration under 3 months. Every diagnosis used clinical symptoms, serum thyroxine and TRAb, thyroid ultrasound and orbital computed tomography. The source of the PBMCs was about 10 ml of fresh peripheral blood. Template material for amplifying TCR beta CDR3 regions consisted of RNA transcripts. With the HTBI primer set, the TCR CDR3 went through a first round of RT-PCR. TCRdb re-analysed the multiplex PCR reads in MiXCR, keeping a single row per CDR3 protein. Of fewer than 750,000 distinct CDR3 sequences in the sample, roughly 14% were seen once. In germline, CDR1 is MNHEY, CDR2 SMNVEV (reference sequence). The CDR3 spans 14 residues. Trimming shortened V by 5 bases and J by 2 bases, and 10 bases separated the two germline ends.

This receptor was obtained from a woman between 50 and 59 years old with Graves' ophthalmopathy. Sequencing was carried out using blood. The chain joins TRBV27 to TRBJ2-1, with a possible D match to TRBD1 (6 bases). The CDR3 loop is CASSRQETYNEQFF. The CDR3 DNA sequence: TGTGCCAGCAGTAGACAGGAGACCTACAATGAGCAGTTCTTC.